The sequence of this T cell receptor (beta chain) was determined in a study of T cell repertoires in cytomegalovirus infection. Background on the study: Signatures in public TCR beta sequences pointed to both CMV infection and matching HLA type.

TCRdb called the reads again in MiXCR, with one record for every CDR3 protein. The table shows some 150,000 distinct CDR3 sequences, with about 6.3% occurring only once. Germline V gene lookup returns CDR1 SGHTA and CDR2 FQGNSA. Trimming cost V 0 bases and J 3 bases, with 10 bases left between them. This CDR3 region has 15 residues. The study's findings and limits: Cumulative public TCR beta family frequency identified CMV carriers with the relevant HLA.

Ten or more counts support this clonotype. Its antigen is as yet unknown. The sequence came from a human donor in good health (CMV status not recorded). Some clones in this sample may be carry-over from other donors' samples. V usage is TRBV7-2 and J usage is TRBJ2-3, with a weak D call TRBD2 (7 bases). Material for sequencing was PBMCs. This CDR3 is CASSLAGRGTDTQYF. Here the CDR3 DNA reads TGTGCCAGCAGCTTAGCGGGGAGGGGGACAGATACGCAGTATTTT.